Listed below are T cell receptor beta chains from one sample, sequenced in a study of CD8+ T cells in alopecia areata. Sequenced by immunoSEQ multiplex PCR; TCRdb stores in-frame clones only, minus some. The table shows some 130,000 clones, with roughly 54% occurring only once. Sequences were derived from CD8+ T cells sorted from blood, sampled at week 4, from a patient treated with tofacitinib. The receptors here all came from a human donor with alopecia areata. Both conserved end residues are part of each CDR3. A D gene is named only where the DNA matches it firmly. For some rows the clone size is stated as once, few or many, or as a class when expanded; others skip it.

j_call d_call v_call clone_size cdr3_nt cdr3_aa
TRBJ1-5 TRBD1 TRBV19 once TGTGCCGCCGGCCCGAGACAGGGAAATCAGCCCCAGCATTTT CAAGPRQGNQPQHF
TRBJ1-1 NA TRBV9 NA TGTGCCAGCAGCGCCGGCACTGAAGCTTTCTTT CASSAGTEAFF
TRBJ2-2 TRBD2 TRBV6-5 few TGTGCCAGCAGTTACTGGCGCGGGGGGCTCCCCGGGGAGCTGTTTTTT CASSYWRGGLPGELFF
TRBJ2-3 TRBD2 TRBV27 few TGTGCCAGCAGTTTAGGGACTAAGAGAACAGATACGCAGTATTTT CASSLGTKRTDTQYF
TRBJ1-2 NA TRBV5-8 few TGTGCCAGCAGCTTGGACCACTATGGCTACACCTTC CASSLDHYGYTF
TRBJ2-7 NA TRBV27 NA TGTGCCAGCAGTTTATTTCCCTCCGGGACCTACGAGCAGTACTTC CASSLFPSGTYEQYF
TRBJ2-2 NA TRBV5-6 few TGTGCCAGCAGCTTGCCAGGGGCCTCCCTTAGCACCGGGGAGCTGTTTTTT CASSLPGASLSTGELFF
TRBJ2-7 NA TRBV30 few TGTGCCTGGAGTGGGGGAGGGGGATTCAGCGAGCAGTACTTC CAWSGGGGFSEQYF
TRBJ2-7 NA TRBV27 few TGTGCCAGCAGTTTATCGCGGGTTCCCAGCTCCTACGAGCAGTACTTC CASSLSRVPSSYEQYF
TRBJ2-1 NA TRBV30 NA TGTGCCTGGAGTGGAGAGACAGAGACCTACAATGAGCAGTTCTTC CAWSGETETYNEQFF
TRBJ2-5 NA TRBV27 NA TGTGCCAGCAGTCCGGTAGGGATGACGGGGGCAGAGACCCAGTACTTC CASSPVGMTGAETQYF
TRBJ2-1 NA TRBV20-1 NA TGCAGTGCCGCGACAAATGAGCAGTTCTTC CSAATNEQFF
TRBJ2-3 TRBD2 TRBV27 NA TGTGCCAGTTCGACTAGCGAGAGCACAGATACGCAGTATTTT CASSTSESTDTQYF
TRBJ2-1 NA TRBV11-2 NA TGTGCCAGCAGCTTAGGAGAAGTTGTAGGGCAGTTCTTC CASSLGEVVGQFF
TRBJ2-6 NA TRBV21-1 few TGTGCCAGCAGCAGAGGGGACAGGGAATCGTCTGGGGCCAACGTCCTGACTTTC CASSRGDRESSGANVLTF
TRBJ2-3 TRBD2 TRBV5-4 once TGTGCCAGCAGCTTGCGACTAGCGGGGTCTGCAGATACGCAGTATTTT CASSLRLAGSADTQYF
TRBJ1-1 TRBD1 TRBV4-1 few TGCGCCAGCAGCCAAGGTGTACAGGGGTACACTGAAGCTTTCTTT CASSQGVQGYTEAFF
TRBJ1-1 TRBD1 TRBV27 few TGTGCCAGCAGTTTTAGAGGGGGGACAGGGGAAGCTTTCTTT CASSFRGGTGEAFF
TRBJ1-5 NA TRBV10-3 NA TGTGCCATCAGCACACATGGGGCGTATCAGCCCCAGCATTTT CAISTHGAYQPQHF
TRBJ1-1 TRBD1 TRBV5-6 NA TGTGCCAGCAGCTTGGGAGAGGGGGCGAGTACTGAAGCTTTCTTT CASSLGEGASTEAFF
TRBJ2-7 NA TRBV7-6 NA TGTGCCAGCAGCCTAAGGACTGCGTCCTACGAGCAGTACTTC CASSLRTASYEQYF
TRBJ1-5 NA TRBV27 NA TGTGCCAGTCGATCCGGGGGCTCAGATCAGCCCCAGCATTTT CASRSGGSDQPQHF
TRBJ2-1 TRBD2 TRBV6-5 NA TGTGCCAGCAGTTACTCGGCTAGCGGGGCGGGAAGTGAGCAGTTCTTC CASSYSASGAGSEQFF
TRBJ1-2 NA TRBV6-5 NA TGTGCCAGCAGTCCCGGGGCTTATGGCTACACCTTC CASSPGAYGYTF